The clone carrying this TCR beta chain was seen more than once but under ten times. The data derive from a study of T cell repertoires in aging, cancer and after chemotherapy. The template was genomic DNA from peripheral blood, not RNA. The CDR3 extends over 16 amino acids. Germline trimming cut 0 bases from V and 10 bases from J; bases unmatched to any gene: 11. CDR1 and CDR2 from the germline V gene are DFQATT and SNEGSKA (reference sequence). A mixed TRB-A/B primer pool amplified rearranged TRB by multiplex touch-down PCR. TCRdb recomputed calls from the multiplex PCR reads with MiXCR, one row per CDR3 protein. The sample records some 5,600 distinct CDR3 sequences, roughly a quarter being singletons.

V and J are TRBV20-1 and TRBJ2-1; 11 nucleotides agree with TRBD2. Sequencing used blood. The clonotype originates from a human donor with a blood cancer. CDR3 nucleotide sequence: TGCAGTGCTAGAGATCCGGCTAGCGGGGGGTCCGGGGAGCAGTTCTTC. Translated: CSARDPASGGSGEQFF.